This T cell receptor beta chain is from a study of T cell repertoires in ileal Crohn's disease. The germline V gene encodes CDR1 MGHRA and CDR2 YSYEKL. The CDR3 runs 14 residues. Trimming shortened V by 4 bases and J by 1 base, and 10 bases separated the two germline ends. This table comes from immunoSEQ multiplex PCR, and its TCRdb copy is limited to in-frame clones, with some not included. The table records approximately 30,000 clones, 80% of them present only once. The genes are TRBV4-1 and TRBJ1-2, with D perhaps matching TRBD1 (5 bases). The sample comprised ileal tissue. This receptor was taken from an adult with Crohn's disease. CDR3 residues: CASSPRQFNYGYTF. For the CDR3, the DNA is TGCGCCAGCAGCCCAAGACAGTTTAACTATGGCTACACCTTC.